This record covers a single T cell receptor beta chain. Its antigen remains unknown. A read error is possible here, since a much larger clone lies one base away. The data are from a study of T cell repertoires in cytomegalovirus infection. General study findings and limits: Individuals carrying CMV plus the relevant HLA were identified by cumulative frequency of public TCR beta families.

CDR1 and CDR2 (germline): SGHVS, FQNEAQ. V lost 8 bases and J lost 2, with 13 bases in between. The CDR3 has 13 residues. TCRdb used MiXCR to reprocess the reads, holding one entry per CDR3 protein. The sample shows roughly 150,000 distinct CDR3 sequences, 23% of them seen only once. The gene calls are TRBV7-8 and TRBJ2-7; D not certain. The clonotype comes from a human donor in good health (CMV status not recorded). Some clones in this sample may be carry-over from other donors' samples. The sample consisted of PBMCs. The CDR3 region has the DNA TGTGCCAGCTGCAACCACGTTCCCTACGAGCAGTACTTC. Protein sequence: CASCNHVPYEQYF. The entire variable domain, with the rest obtained from reference TRBV7-8 and TRBJ2-7, is as follows: GAGVSQSPRYKVAKRGQDVALRCDPISGHVSLFWYQQALGQGPEFLTYFQNEAQLDKSGLPSDRFFAERPEGSVSTLKIQRTQQEDSAVYLCASCNHVPYEQYFGPGTRLTVT.